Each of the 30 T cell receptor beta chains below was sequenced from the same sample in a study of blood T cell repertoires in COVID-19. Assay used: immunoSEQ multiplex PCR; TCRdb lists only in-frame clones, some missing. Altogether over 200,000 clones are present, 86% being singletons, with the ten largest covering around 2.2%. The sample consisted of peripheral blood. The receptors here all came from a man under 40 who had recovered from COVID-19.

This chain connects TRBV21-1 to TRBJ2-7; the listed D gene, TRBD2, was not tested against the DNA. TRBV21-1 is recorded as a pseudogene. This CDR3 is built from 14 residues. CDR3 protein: CASSKVKRSYEQYF. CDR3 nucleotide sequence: TGTGCCAGCAGCAAAGTTAAGCGGTCCTACGAGCAGTACTTC.

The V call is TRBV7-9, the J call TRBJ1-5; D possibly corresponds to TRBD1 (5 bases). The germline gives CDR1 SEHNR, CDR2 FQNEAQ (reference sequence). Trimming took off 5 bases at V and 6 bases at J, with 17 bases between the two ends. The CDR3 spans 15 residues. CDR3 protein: CASSRTRGEGQPQHF. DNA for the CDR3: TGTGCCAGCAGCCGAACTCGGGGGGAAGGTCAGCCCCAGCATTTT.

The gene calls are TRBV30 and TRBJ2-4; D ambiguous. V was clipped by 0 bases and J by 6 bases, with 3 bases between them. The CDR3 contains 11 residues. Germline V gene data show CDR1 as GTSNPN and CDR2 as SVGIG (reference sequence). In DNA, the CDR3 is TGTGCCTGGAGTGTCCGAAACATTCAGTACTTC. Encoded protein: CAWSVRNIQYF.

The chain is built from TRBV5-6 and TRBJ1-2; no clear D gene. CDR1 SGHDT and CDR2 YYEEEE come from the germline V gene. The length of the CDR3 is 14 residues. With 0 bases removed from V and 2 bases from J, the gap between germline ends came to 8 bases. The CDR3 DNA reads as TGTGCCAGCAGCTTGGCGGGAACCAACTATGGCTACACCTTC. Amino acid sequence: CASSLAGTNYGYTF.

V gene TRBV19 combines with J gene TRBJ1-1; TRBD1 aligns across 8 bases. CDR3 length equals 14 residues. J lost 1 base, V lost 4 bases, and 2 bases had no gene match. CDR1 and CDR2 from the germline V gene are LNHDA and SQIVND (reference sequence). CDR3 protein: CASSTGTGNTEAFF. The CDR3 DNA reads TGTGCCAGTAGTACCGGGACAGGGAACACTGAAGCTTTCTTT.

The CDR3 coding sequence is TGTGCCAGCAGCTGGGGCTTCCAAGAGACCCAGTACTTC. Amino acid sequence: CASSWGFQETQYF. V gene TRBV21-1 combines with J gene TRBJ2-5; TRBD1, as called in the table, went unchecked against the DNA. TRBV21-1 is shown as a pseudogene. The CDR3 loop spans 13 amino acids.

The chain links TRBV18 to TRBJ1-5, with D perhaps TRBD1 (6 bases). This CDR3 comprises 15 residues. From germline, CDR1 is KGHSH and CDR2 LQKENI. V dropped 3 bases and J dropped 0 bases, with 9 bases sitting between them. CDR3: CASSPPGDSNQPQHF. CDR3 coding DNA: TGTGCCAGCTCACCCCCAGGGGATAGCAATCAGCCCCAGCATTTT.

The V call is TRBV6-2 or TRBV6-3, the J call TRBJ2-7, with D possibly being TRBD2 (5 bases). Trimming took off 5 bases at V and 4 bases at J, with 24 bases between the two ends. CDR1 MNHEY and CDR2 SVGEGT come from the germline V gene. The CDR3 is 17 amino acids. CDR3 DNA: TGTGCCAGCAGTCTACGGGGAACCGAGACAAGGAAATACGAGCAGTACTTC. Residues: CASSLRGTETRKYEQYF.

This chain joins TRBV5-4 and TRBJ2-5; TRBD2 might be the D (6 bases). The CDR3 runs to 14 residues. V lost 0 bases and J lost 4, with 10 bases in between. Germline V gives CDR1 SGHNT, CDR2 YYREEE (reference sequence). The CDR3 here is CASSLAGVGETQYF. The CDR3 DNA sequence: TGTGCCAGCAGCTTGGCGGGGGTTGGAGAGACCCAGTACTTC.

The CDR3 here is CAWSPQGDPYYGYTF. The CDR3 DNA reads as TGTGCCTGGAGTCCACAGGGGGATCCCTACTATGGCTACACCTTC. The J gene is TRBJ1-2, the V gene TRBV30, with TRBD1 identical over 8 bases. V lost 2 bases, J lost 3 bases, and 8 bases stayed unmatched. Germline V lookup: CDR1 GTSNPN, CDR2 SVGIG (reference sequence). The CDR3 has 15 amino acids.

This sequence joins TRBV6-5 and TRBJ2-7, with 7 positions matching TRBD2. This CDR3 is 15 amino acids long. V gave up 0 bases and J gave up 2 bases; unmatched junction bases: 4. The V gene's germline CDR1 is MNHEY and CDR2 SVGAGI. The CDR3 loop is CASSYSSGGTYEQYF. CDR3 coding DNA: TGTGCCAGCAGTTACTCGTCGGGGGGAACCTACGAGCAGTACTTC.

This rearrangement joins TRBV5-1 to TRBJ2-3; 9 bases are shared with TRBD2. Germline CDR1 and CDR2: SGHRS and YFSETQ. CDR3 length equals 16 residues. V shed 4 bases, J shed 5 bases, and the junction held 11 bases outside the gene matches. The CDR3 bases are TGCGCCAGCAGCCTTTTAGGCGCGGGGGGGCGAGATACGCAGTATTTT. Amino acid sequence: CASSLLGAGGRDTQYF.

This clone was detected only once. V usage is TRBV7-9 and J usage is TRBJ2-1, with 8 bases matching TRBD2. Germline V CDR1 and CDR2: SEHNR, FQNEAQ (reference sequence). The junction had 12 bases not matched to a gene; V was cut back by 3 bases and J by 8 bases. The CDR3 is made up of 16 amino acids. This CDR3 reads CASSFIASGLGDEQFF. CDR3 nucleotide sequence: TGTGCCAGCAGCTTCATAGCTAGCGGGCTGGGAGATGAGCAGTTCTTC. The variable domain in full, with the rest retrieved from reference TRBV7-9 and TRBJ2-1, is DTGVSQNPRHKITKRGQNVTFRCDPISEHNRLYWYRQTLGQGPEFLTYFQNEAQLEKSRLLSDRFSAERPKGSFSTLEIQRTEQGDSAMYLCASSFIASGLGDEQFFGPGTRLTVL.

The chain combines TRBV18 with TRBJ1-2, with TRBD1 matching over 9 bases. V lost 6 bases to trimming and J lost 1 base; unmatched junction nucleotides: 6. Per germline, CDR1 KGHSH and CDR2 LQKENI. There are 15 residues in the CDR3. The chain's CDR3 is CASSRTGASNYGYTF. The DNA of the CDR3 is TGTGCCAGCTCCCGGACAGGGGCAAGTAACTATGGCTACACCTTC. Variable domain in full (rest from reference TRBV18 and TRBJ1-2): NAGVMQNPRHLVRRRGQEARLRCSPMKGHSHVYWYRQLPEEGLKFMVYLQKENIIDESGMPKERFSAEFPKEGPSILRIQQVVRGDSAAYFCASSRTGASNYGYTFGSGTRLTVV.

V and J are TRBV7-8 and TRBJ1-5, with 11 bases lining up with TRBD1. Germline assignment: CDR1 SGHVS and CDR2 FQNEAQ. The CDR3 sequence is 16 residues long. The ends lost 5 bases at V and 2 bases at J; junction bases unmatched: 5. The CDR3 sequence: CASSPQGQGGNQPQHF. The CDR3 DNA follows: TGTGCCAGCAGCCCGCAGGGACAGGGGGGCAATCAGCCCCAGCATTTT.

The CDR3 DNA sequence: TGTGCCTGGAGTGCAGGGGGGTACACTGAAGCTTTCTTT. Translating gives CAWSAGGYTEAFF. The chain carries TRBV30 and TRBJ1-1, with 7 bases aligning to TRBD1. V trimming: 1 base; J trimming: 3 bases; junction bases outside the gene matches: 2. The CDR3 has 13 residues. Looked up from germline, CDR1 is GTSNPN and CDR2 is SVGIG (reference sequence).

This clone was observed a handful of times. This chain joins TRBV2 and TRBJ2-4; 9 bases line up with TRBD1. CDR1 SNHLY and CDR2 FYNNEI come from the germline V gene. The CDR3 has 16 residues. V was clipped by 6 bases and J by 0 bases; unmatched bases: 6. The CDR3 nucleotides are TGTGCCAGCAGGATAGGACAGGGGCTAGCCAAAAACATTCAGTACTTC. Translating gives CASRIGQGLAKNIQYF.

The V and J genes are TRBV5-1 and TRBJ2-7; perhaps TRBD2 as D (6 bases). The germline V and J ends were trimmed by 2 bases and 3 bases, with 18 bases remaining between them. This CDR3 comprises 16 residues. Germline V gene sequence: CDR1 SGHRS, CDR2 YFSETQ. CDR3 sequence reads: CASSFSSARTFYEQYF. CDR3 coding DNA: TGCGCCAGCAGCTTTTCTAGCGCCAGAACCTTCTACGAGCAGTACTTC.

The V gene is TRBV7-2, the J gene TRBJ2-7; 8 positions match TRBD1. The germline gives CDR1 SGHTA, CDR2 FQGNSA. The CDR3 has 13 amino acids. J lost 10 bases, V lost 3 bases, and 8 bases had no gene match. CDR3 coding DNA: TGTGCCAGCAGCTTGACAGGGGCCTTGGACCAGTACTTC. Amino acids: CASSLTGALDQYF. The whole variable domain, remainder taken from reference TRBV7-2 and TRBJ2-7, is GAGVSQSPSNKVTEKGKDVELRCDPISGHTALYWYRQSLGQGLEFLIYFQGNSAPDKSGLPSDRFSAERTGGSVSTLTIQRTQQEDSAVYLCASSLTGALDQYFGPGTRLTVT.

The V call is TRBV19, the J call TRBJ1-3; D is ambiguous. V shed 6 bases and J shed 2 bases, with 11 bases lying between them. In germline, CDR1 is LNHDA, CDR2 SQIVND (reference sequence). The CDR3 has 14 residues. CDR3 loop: CASSVQTAGNTIYF. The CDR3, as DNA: TGTGCCAGTAGCGTGCAAACGGCTGGAAACACCATATATTTT.

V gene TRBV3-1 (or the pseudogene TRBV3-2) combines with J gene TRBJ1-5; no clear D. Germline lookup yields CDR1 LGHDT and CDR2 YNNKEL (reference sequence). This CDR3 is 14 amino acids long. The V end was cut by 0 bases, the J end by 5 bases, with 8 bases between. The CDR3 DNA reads TGTGCCAGCAGCCAAGAGGCCTCTTATCAGCCCCAGCATTTT. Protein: CASSQEASYQPQHF.

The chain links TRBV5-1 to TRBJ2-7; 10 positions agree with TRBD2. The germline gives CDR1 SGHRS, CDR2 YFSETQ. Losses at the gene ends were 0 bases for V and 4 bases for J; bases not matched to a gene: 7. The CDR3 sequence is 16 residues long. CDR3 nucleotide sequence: TGCGCCAGCAGCTTGGCCCTAGCGGGGGAGGCATACGAGCAGTACTTC. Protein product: CASSLALAGEAYEQYF.

CDR3 coding DNA: TGCGCCAGCAGCCTGGAGGCTAACTATGGCTACACCTTC. Its protein is CASSLEANYGYTF. This chain uses TRBV4-3 with TRBJ1-2; D is unclear. Germline loops: CDR1 LGHNA, CDR2 YSLEER. The CDR3 sequence is 13 residues long. V shed 4 bases and J shed 0 bases, with 6 bases lying between them.

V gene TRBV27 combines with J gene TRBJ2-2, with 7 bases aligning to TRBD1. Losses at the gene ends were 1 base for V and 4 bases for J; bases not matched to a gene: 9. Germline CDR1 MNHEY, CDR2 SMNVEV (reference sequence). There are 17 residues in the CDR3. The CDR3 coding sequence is TGTGCCAGCAGTTTATTGGCCCCGACAGGGAGCACCGGGGAGCTGTTTTTT. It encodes CASSLLAPTGSTGELFF.

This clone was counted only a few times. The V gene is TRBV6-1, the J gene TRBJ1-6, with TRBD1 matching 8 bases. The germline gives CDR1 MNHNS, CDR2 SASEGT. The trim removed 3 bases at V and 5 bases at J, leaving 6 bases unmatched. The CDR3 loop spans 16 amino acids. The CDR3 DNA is TGTGCCAGCAGTGACCGGACAGGGTTCGATAATTCACCCCTCCACTTT. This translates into CASSDRTGFDNSPLHF.

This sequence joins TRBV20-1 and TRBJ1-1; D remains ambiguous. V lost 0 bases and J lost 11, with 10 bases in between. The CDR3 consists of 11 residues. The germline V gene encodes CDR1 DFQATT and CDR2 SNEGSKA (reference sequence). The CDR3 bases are TGCAGTGCTAGAGAGGCCAAGAGGGCTTTCTTT. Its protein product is CSAREAKRAFF.

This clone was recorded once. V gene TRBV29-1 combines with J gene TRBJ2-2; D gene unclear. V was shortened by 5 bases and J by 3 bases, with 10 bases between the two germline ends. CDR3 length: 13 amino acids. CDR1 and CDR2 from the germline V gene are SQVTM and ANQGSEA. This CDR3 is CSVRPTDTGELFF. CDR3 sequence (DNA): TGCAGCGTTCGCCCAACAGACACCGGGGAGCTGTTTTTT.

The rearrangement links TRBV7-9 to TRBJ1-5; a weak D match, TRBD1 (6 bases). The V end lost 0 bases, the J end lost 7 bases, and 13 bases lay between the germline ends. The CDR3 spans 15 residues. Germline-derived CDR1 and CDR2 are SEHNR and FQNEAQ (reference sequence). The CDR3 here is CASSLAGGARQPQHF. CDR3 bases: TGTGCCAGCAGCTTAGCAGGGGGGGCTAGGCAGCCCCAGCATTTT.

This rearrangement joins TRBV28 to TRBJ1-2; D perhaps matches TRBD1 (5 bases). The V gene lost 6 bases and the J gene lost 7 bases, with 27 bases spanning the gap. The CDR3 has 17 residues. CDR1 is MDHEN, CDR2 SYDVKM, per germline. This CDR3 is CASSPSGNDPTGVGYTF. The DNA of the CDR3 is TGTGCCAGCAGCCCGTCAGGGAACGATCCTACAGGAGTTGGCTACACCTTC.

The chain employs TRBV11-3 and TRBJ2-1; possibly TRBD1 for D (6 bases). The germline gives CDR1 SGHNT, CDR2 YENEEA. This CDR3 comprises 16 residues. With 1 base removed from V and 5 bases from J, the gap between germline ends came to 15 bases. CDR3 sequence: CASSLGPQGQHNEQFF. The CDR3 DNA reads TGTGCCAGCAGCTTAGGGCCACAGGGACAACACAATGAGCAGTTCTTC.